Shown below are 6 T cell receptor beta chains from a single sample sequenced in a study of cytomegalovirus exposure and HLA in healthy donors. In the PCR, 60 Vbeta and 13 Jbeta primers were used. TCRdb keeps only in-frame clones here, not all; method: immunoSEQ multiplex PCR. This sample has about 190,000 clones; more than 70% occur once, and the top ten carry about 5%. The sample taken for sequencing was PBMCs. These receptors were collected from a man between 25 and 39 years old in good health and CMV-seropositive.

The chain employs TRBV7-2 and TRBJ2-2; weak D call: TRBD2 (6 bases). This CDR3 has 16 amino acids. The germline V gene has CDR1 SGHTA and CDR2 FQGNSA. V dropped 5 bases and J dropped 4 bases, with 17 bases sitting between them. The CDR3 DNA reads as TGTGCCAGCAGCCGCGGGGACGTCGCGGGCACCGGGGAGCTGTTTTTT. It encodes CASSRGDVAGTGELFF.

This clone has only a few counts. The J gene is TRBJ2-2, the V gene TRBV6-6; a possible D gene is TRBD2 (6 bases). Germline CDR1 MNHNY, CDR2 SVGAGI (reference sequence). The CDR3 has 14 amino acids. V lost 11 bases and J lost 1, with 14 bases in between. The CDR3 bases are TGTGCCTGCACGCGGGGAAAGAACACCGGGGAGCTGTTTTTT. Its protein is CACTRGKNTGELFF.

This clone was seen only once. The genes are TRBV4-3 and TRBJ2-1, with a tentative D call TRBD2 (6 bases). Germline loops: CDR1 LGHNA, CDR2 YSLEER. CDR3 length: 15 amino acids. The germline V and J ends were trimmed by 1 base and 3 bases, with 10 bases remaining between them. CDR3 nucleotides: TGCGCCAGCAGCCAAGGGCAGGGAGGCTACAATGAGCAGTTCTTC. Protein sequence: CASSQGQGGYNEQFF.

The chain couples TRBV19 to TRBJ1-1; D is undetermined. The CDR3 has 14 amino acids. Germline V CDR1 and CDR2: LNHDA, SQIVND (reference sequence). V shed 2 bases and J shed 0 bases, with 7 bases lying between them. The CDR3 sequence is CASSITRMNTEAFF. In DNA form, the CDR3 reads TGTGCCAGTAGTATAACACGCATGAACACTGAAGCTTTCTTT. Using reference TRBV19 and TRBJ1-1 for the parts outside the CDR3, the full variable domain is DGGITQSPKYLFRKEGQNVTLSCEQNLNHDAMYWYRQDPGQGLRLIYYSQIVNDFQKGDIAEGYSVSREKKESFPLTVTSAQKNPTAFYLCASSITRMNTEAFFGQGTRLTVV.

The chain is built from TRBV7-2 and TRBJ2-2, with 13 bases fitting TRBD2. The CDR3 totals 16 residues. J gave up 6 bases and V 3 bases, and 4 bases lay outside the gene matches. Germline loops: CDR1 SGHTA, CDR2 FQGNSA. The CDR3: CASSFGLAGEAGELFF. The CDR3, as DNA: TGTGCCAGCAGCTTTGGACTAGCGGGAGAAGCCGGGGAGCTGTTTTTT.

The V call is TRBV14, the J call TRBJ2-5, with TRBD2 matching over 10 bases. Unmatched junction bases numbered 3, after V lost 5 bases and J lost 3 bases. Germline-derived CDR1 and CDR2 are SGHDN and FVKESK. The CDR3 has 14 residues. CDR3 sequence reads: CASSAGLAEETQYF. The DNA for the CDR3 is TGTGCCAGCAGCGCTGGACTAGCGGAAGAGACCCAGTACTTC. Looking up the rest from reference TRBV14 and TRBJ2-5 gives the full variable domain: EAGVTQFPSHSVIEKGQTVTLRCDPISGHDNLYWYRRVMGKEIKFLLHFVKESKQDESGMPNNRFLAERTGGTYSTLKVQPAELEDSGVYFCASSAGLAEETQYFGPGTRLLVL.